What follows are 3 T cell receptor beta chains derived from one specimen sequenced in a study of graft-versus-host responses after intestinal transplantation. Assay: immunoSEQ multiplex PCR; the TCRdb copy retains only in-frame clones and omits some. The data contain fewer than 95,000 clones, 85% to 95% of them singletons. The antigens these receptors bind are not known. The sequenced sample was unstimulated CD8+ T cells sorted from spleen or lymph node cells, obtained before transplant. All receptors derive from a human donor who was the organ donor for an intestinal transplant.

The rearrangement uses TRBV5-6 and TRBJ1-5; a possible D gene is TRBD1 (5 bases). The CDR3 runs to 16 residues. Trimming took off 1 base at V and 6 bases at J, with 17 bases between the two ends. Germline CDR1 and CDR2: SGHDT and YYEEEE. CDR3 residues: CASSLSWEGFGQPQHF. For the CDR3, the DNA is TGTGCCAGCAGCTTGTCATGGGAGGGGTTCGGTCAGCCCCAGCATTTT.

This clone was counted a single time. The CDR3 loop is CASSENVPRYTDTQYF. The CDR3 DNA follows: TGTGCCAGCAGTGAAAATGTGCCGCGTTACACAGATACGCAGTATTTT. This chain links TRBV2 with TRBJ2-3; D is uncertain. The CDR3 loop spans 16 amino acids. CDR1 and CDR2 from the germline V gene are SNHLY and FYNNEI. The V end was cut by 2 bases, the J end by 2 bases, with 14 bases between.

This clone was recorded once. The CDR3: CASSHQGSYNSPLHF. CDR3 DNA: TGCGCCAGCAGCCACCAGGGCTCCTATAATTCACCCCTCCACTTT. V gene TRBV4-1 combines with J gene TRBJ1-6, with a tentative D call TRBD1 (5 bases). The CDR3 is 15 amino acids. Trimming cost V 3 bases and J 0 bases, with 6 bases left between them. The germline V gene has CDR1 MGHRA and CDR2 YSYEKL.